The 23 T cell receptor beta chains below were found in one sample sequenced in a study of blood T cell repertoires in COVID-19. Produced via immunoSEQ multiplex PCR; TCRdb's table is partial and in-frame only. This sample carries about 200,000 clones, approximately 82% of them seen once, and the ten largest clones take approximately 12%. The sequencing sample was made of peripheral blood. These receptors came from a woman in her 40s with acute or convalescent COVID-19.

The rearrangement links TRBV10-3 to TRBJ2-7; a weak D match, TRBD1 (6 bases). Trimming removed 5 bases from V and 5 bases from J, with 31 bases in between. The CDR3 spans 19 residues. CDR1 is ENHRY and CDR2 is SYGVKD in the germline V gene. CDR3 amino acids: CAISTTGSAIPTNVDEQYF. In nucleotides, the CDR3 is TGTGCCATCAGTACTACAGGGTCAGCAATCCCAACAAATGTTGACGAGCAGTACTTC.

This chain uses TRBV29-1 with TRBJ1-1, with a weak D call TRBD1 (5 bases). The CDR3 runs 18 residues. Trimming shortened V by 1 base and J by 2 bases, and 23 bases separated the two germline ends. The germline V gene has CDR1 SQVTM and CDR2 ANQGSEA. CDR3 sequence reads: CSVEGGRTTPYGNTEAFF. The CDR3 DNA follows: TGCAGCGTTGAAGGGGGCAGGACCACCCCCTATGGAAACACTGAAGCTTTCTTT.

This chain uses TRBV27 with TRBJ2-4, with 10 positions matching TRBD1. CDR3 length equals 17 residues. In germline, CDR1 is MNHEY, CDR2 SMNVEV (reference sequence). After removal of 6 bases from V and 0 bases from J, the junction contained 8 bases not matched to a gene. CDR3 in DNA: TGTGCCAGCAGGGACAGGGGGACAGGACTAGCCAAAAACATTCAGTACTTC. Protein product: CASRDRGTGLAKNIQYF.

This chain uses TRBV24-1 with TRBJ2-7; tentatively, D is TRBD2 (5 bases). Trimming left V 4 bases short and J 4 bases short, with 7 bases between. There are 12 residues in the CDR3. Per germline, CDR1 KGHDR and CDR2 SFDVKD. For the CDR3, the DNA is TGTGCCACCAGTGACCGGGGTTACGAGCAGTACTTC. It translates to CATSDRGYEQYF.

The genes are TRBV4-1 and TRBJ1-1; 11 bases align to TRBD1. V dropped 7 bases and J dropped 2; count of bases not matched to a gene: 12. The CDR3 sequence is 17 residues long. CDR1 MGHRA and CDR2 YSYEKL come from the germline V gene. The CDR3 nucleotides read TGCGCCAGCACCCCAGGGTCGGACAGGGGGCTCAACACTGAAGCTTTCTTT. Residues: CASTPGSDRGLNTEAFF.

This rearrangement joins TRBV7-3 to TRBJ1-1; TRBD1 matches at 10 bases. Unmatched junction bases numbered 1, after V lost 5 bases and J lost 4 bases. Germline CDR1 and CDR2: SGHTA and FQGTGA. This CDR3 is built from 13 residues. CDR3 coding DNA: TGTGCCAGCAGCGACAGGGGGCCCACTGAAGCTTTCTTT. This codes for CASSDRGPTEAFF.

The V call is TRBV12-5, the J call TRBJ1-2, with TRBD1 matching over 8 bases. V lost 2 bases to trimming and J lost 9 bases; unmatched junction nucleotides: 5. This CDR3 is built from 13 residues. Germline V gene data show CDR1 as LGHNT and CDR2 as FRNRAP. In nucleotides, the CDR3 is TGTGCTAGTGGTTTGACTACAGGGGGTCGCTACACCTTC. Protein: CASGLTTGGRYTF. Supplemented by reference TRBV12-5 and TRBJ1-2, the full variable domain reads DARVTQTPRHKVTEMGQEVTMRCQPILGHNTVFWYRQTMMQGLELLAYFRNRAPLDDSGMPKDRFSAEMPDATLATLKIQPSEPRDSAVYFCASGLTTGGRYTFGSGTRLTVV.

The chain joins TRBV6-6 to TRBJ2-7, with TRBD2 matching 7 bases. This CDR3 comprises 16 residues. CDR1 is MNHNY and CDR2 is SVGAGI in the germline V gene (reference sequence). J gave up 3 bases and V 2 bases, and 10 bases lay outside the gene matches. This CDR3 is CASSYRLGDYYYEQYF. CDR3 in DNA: TGTGCCAGCAGTTACCGTCTTGGGGACTACTACTACGAGCAGTACTTC.

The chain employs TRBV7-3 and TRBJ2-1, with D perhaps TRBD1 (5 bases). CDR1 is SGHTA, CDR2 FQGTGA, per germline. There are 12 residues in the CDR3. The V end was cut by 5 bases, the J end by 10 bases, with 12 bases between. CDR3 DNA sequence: TGTGCCAGCAGCCAACCTAGGGGCGAGCAGTTCTTC. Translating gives CASSQPRGEQFF.

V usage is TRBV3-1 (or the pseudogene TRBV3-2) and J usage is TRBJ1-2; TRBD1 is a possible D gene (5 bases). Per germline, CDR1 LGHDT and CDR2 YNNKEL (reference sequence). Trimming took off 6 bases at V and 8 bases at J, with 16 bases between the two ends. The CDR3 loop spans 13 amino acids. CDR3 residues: CASRDTGTGGYTF. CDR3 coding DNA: TGTGCCAGCAGAGATACCGGGACTGGAGGCTACACCTTC.

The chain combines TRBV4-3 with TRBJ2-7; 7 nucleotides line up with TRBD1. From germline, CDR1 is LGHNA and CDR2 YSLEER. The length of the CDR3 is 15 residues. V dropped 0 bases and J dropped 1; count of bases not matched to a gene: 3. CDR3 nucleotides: TGCGCCAGCAGCCAAGAAGGGGACAGATCCTACGAGCAGTACTTC. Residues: CASSQEGDRSYEQYF.

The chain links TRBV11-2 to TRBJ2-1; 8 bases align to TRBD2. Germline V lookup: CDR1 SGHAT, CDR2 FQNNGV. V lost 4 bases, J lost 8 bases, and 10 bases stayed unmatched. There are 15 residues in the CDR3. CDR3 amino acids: CASSSEGLVMDEQFF. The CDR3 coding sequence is TGTGCCAGCAGCTCCGAGGGACTAGTAATGGATGAGCAGTTCTTC.

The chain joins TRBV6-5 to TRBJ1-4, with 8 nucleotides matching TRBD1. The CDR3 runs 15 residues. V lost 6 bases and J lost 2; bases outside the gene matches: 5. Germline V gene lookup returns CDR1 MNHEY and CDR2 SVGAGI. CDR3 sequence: CASSLGTGTNEKLFF. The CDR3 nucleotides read TGTGCCAGCAGCTTAGGGACAGGTACTAATGAAAAACTGTTTTTT.

CDR3 sequence: CASRRVRVNITGELFF. The CDR3 DNA sequence: TGTGCCAGTAGGAGGGTACGCGTAAACATAACCGGGGAGCTGTTTTTT. This chain uses TRBV19 with TRBJ2-2; tentative D call: TRBD2 (5 bases). Trimming took off 6 bases at V and 5 bases at J, with 19 bases between the two ends. This CDR3 region has 16 residues. Germline V CDR1 and CDR2: LNHDA, SQIVND (reference sequence).

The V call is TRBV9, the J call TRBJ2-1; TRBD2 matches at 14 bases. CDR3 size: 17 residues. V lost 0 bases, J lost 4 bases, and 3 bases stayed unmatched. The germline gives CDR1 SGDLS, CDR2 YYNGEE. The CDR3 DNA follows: TGTGCCAGCAGCGTAGCGACTAGCGGGGGGGCATACAATGAGCAGTTCTTC. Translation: CASSVATSGGAYNEQFF.

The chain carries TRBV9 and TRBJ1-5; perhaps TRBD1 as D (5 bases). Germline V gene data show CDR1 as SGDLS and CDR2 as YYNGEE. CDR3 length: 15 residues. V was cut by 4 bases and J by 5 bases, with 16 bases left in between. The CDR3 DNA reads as TGTGCCAGCAGCACATGGGACGGCGGGGATCAGCCCCAGCATTTT. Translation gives CASSTWDGGDQPQHF.

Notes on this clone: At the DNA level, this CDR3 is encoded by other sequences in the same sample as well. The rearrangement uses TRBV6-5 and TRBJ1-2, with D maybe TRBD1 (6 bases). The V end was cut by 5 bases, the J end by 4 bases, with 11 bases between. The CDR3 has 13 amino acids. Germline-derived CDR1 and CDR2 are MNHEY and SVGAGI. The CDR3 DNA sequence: TGTGCCAGCAGTCTGGACAGAGGCTATGGCTACACCTTC. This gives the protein CASSLDRGYGYTF.

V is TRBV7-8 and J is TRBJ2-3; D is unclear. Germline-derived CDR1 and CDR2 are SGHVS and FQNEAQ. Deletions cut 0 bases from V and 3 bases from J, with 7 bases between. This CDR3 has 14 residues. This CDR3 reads CASSLADGTDTQYF. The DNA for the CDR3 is TGTGCCAGCAGCTTAGCCGACGGGACAGATACGCAGTATTTT.

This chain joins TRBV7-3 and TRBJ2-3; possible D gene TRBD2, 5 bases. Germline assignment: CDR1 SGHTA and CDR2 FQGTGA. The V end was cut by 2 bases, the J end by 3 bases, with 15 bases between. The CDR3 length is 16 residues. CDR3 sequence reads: CASSLGQLALTDTQYF. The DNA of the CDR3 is TGTGCCAGCAGCTTAGGGCAGCTAGCTTTAACAGATACGCAGTATTTT.

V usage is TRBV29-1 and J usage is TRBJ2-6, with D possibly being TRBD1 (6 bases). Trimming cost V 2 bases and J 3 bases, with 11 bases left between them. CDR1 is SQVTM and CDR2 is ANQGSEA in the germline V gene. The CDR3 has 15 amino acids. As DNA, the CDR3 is TGCAGCGTTGAATCACAGGGATATGGGGCCAACGTCCTGACTTTC. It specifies CSVESQGYGANVLTF.

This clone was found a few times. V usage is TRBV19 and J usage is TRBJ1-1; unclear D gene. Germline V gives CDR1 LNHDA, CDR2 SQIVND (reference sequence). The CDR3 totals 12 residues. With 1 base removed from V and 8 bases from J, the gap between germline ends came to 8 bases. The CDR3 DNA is TGTGCCAGTAGTATAGCCAGCAGGGAAGCTTTCTTT. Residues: CASSIASREAFF.

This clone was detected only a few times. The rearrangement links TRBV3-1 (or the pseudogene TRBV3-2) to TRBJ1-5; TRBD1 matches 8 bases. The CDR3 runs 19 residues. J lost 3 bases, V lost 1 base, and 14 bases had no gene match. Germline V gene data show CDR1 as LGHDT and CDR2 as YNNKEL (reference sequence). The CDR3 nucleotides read TGTGCCAGCAGCCAAGGCGACAGGGGTTTCAGCTACGACAATCAGCCCCAGCATTTT. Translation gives CASSQGDRGFSYDNQPQHF.

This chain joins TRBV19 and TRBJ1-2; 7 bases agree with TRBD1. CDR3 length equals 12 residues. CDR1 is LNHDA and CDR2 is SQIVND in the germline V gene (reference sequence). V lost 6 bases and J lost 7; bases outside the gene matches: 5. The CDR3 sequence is CASRTGEVGYTF. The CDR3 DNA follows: TGTGCCAGTAGAACAGGGGAGGTTGGCTACACCTTC.